A single sample is the source of the 23 T cell receptor beta chains below, sequenced in a study of blood T cell repertoires in COVID-19. Method: immunoSEQ multiplex PCR; TCRdb's copy keeps in-frame clones and lacks some. The sample records about 100,000 clones, approximately 86% being singletons. Source material: peripheral blood. All receptors derive from a man aged 45-60 years with active or convalescent COVID-19.

The chain couples TRBV11-2 to TRBJ2-1; the match to TRBD2 covers 7 bases. Germline CDR1 and CDR2: SGHAT and FQNNGV. The V gene end was trimmed by 5 bases and the J gene end by 0 bases; junction bases not matched to a gene: 13. The CDR3 runs to 18 residues. Written as DNA, the CDR3 is TGTGCCAGCAGCGGGAGGGTGTCTAGCAGGAGCTCCTACAATGAGCAGTTCTTC. Protein: CASSGRVSSRSSYNEQFF.

This clone turned up a few times. The chain combines TRBV4-1 with TRBJ2-5; 8 nucleotides line up with TRBD1. The CDR3 loop spans 16 amino acids. Germline CDR1 MGHRA, CDR2 YSYEKL. Losses at the gene ends were 0 bases for V and 1 base for J; bases not matched to a gene: 4. CDR3 protein: CASSQDGGTGQETQYF. The CDR3 coding sequence is TGCGCCAGCAGCCAAGATGGCGGGACAGGCCAAGAGACCCAGTACTTC.

V and J are TRBV5-5 and TRBJ2-3; 10 bases are shared with TRBD2. CDR3 size: 16 residues. The V segment lost 4 bases and the J segment 2 bases; nucleotides outside the gene matches: 7. The germline V gene has CDR1 SGHKS and CDR2 YYEKEE (reference sequence). In DNA form, the CDR3 reads TGTGCCAGCAGCCCGCCGCTAGCGGGAGTCACAGATACGCAGTATTTT. Residues: CASSPPLAGVTDTQYF.

This clone was seen just once. This chain links TRBV11-2 with TRBJ2-3; tentatively, D is TRBD2 (5 bases). The V gene's germline CDR1 is SGHAT and CDR2 FQNNGV. Trimming shortened V by 5 bases and J by 4 bases, and 19 bases separated the two germline ends. CDR3 length: 16 amino acids. The CDR3 reads CASSPDVPRVADTQYF. The CDR3 DNA is TGTGCCAGCAGCCCCGACGTTCCGAGGGTCGCAGATACGCAGTATTTT.

This chain connects TRBV24-1 to TRBJ2-3, with TRBD1 identical over 7 bases. V trimming: 0 bases; J trimming: 7 bases; junction bases outside the gene matches: 9. This CDR3 contains 16 residues. Germline V CDR1 and CDR2: KGHDR, SFDVKD. The CDR3 region is CATSDLLTGSVNTQYF. The CDR3 DNA reads as TGTGCCACCAGTGATTTGCTGACAGGGTCTGTGAATACGCAGTATTTT.

The chain carries TRBV6-5 and TRBJ2-4, with D maybe TRBD1 (6 bases). Germline CDR1 MNHEY, CDR2 SVGAGI. Trimming removed 3 bases at V and 0 bases at J, with 12 bases between. The CDR3 has 16 residues. This chain's CDR3 is CASSYGGGLAKNIQYF. CDR3 sequence (DNA): TGTGCCAGCAGTTATGGGGGCGGACTAGCCAAAAACATTCAGTACTTC.

The chain employs TRBV9 and TRBJ2-1; weak D call: TRBD1 (6 bases). Germline CDR1 reads SGDLS; CDR2 reads YYNGEE. V was shortened by 4 bases and J by 6 bases, with 14 bases between the two germline ends. This CDR3 comprises 14 residues. Here the CDR3 DNA reads TGTGCCAGCAGCACCGCAGGGGCCCCCAATGAGCAGTTCTTC. It encodes CASSTAGAPNEQFF.

The chain has TRBV5-1 and TRBJ2-2; TRBD2 might be the D (7 bases). V was pared by 6 bases and J by 5 bases, with 11 bases between. The CDR3 has 13 amino acids. Germline V gene lookup returns CDR1 SGHRS and CDR2 YFSETQ. The CDR3 DNA reads as TGCGCCAGCAACGGGGGGCGGACCGGGGAGCTGTTTTTT. Encoded protein: CASNGGRTGELFF.

The chain joins TRBV6-5 to TRBJ2-7, with 7 bases that match TRBD2. The V gene's germline CDR1 is MNHEY and CDR2 SVGAGI. V trimming: 5 bases; J trimming: 7 bases; junction bases outside the gene matches: 8. The CDR3 extends over 13 amino acids. The CDR3 here is CASSRREAVEQYF. The DNA for the CDR3 is TGTGCCAGCAGTCGCCGGGAGGCCGTGGAGCAGTACTTC.

The chain carries TRBV7-9 and TRBJ2-5; D is perhaps TRBD1 (6 bases). This CDR3 is built from 14 residues. Germline V CDR1 and CDR2: SEHNR, FQNEAQ (reference sequence). Trimming took 5 bases from V and 7 from J, leaving 17 bases between them. CDR3 loop: CASSIPGTRGTQYF. DNA of the CDR3: TGTGCCAGCAGCATACCCGGGACAAGGGGGACCCAGTACTTC.

This sequence joins TRBV11-3 and TRBJ2-1; 7 bases line up with TRBD2. CDR3 length equals 16 residues. Per the germline V gene, CDR1 is SGHNT and CDR2 is YENEEA. The ends lost 3 bases at V and 0 bases at J; junction bases unmatched: 5. The CDR3: CASSFGIAGSYNEQFF. CDR3 DNA: TGTGCCAGCAGCTTCGGTATAGCGGGCTCCTACAATGAGCAGTTCTTC.

This chain uses TRBV28 with TRBJ2-5, with 8 bases identical to TRBD2. The CDR3 runs 14 residues. The trim removed 5 bases at V and 2 bases at J, leaving 4 bases unmatched. The germline CDR1 and CDR2 sequences are MDHEN and SYDVKM. CDR3 sequence reads: CASSRAGGQETQYF. In nucleotides, the CDR3 is TGTGCCAGCAGTCGGGCGGGAGGACAAGAGACCCAGTACTTC.

This clone has a single count. The V and J genes are TRBV20-1 and TRBJ2-1; D is uncertain. Between the trimmed V and J ends, which lost 3 bases and 8 bases, there was a span of 8 bases. CDR1 and CDR2 (germline): DFQATT, SNEGSKA (reference sequence). This CDR3 has 11 amino acids. As DNA, the CDR3 is TGCAGTGCTAGCGACATCGATGAGCAGTTCTTC. Protein product: CSASDIDEQFF.

V gene TRBV11-2 combines with J gene TRBJ2-7; 13 nucleotides match TRBD2. V gave up 5 bases and J gave up 0 bases; unmatched junction bases: 13. From germline, CDR1 is SGHAT and CDR2 FQNNGV. This CDR3 is built from 19 residues. The CDR3 loop is CASSPRVGTSGIASYEQYF. CDR3 nucleotide sequence: TGTGCCAGCAGCCCTCGGGTGGGGACTAGCGGGATTGCCTCCTACGAGCAGTACTTC.

The chain joins TRBV19 to TRBJ1-1, with 7 bases identical to TRBD1. This CDR3 region has 13 residues. The junction had 12 bases not matched to a gene; V was cut back by 7 bases and J by 10 bases. Germline V CDR1 and CDR2: LNHDA, SQIVND (reference sequence). The CDR3 nucleotides read TGTGCCAGTACCCTGACGAGGGGGCGCGCAGCTTTCTTT. This translates into CASTLTRGRAAFF.

The V gene is TRBV24-1, the J gene TRBJ2-1; perhaps TRBD2 as D (6 bases). V was trimmed by 1 base and J by 10 bases, leaving 13 bases between them. CDR3 length: 14 amino acids. Germline V gene data show CDR1 as KGHDR and CDR2 as SFDVKD. The CDR3 loop reads CATSDFAGSPEQFF. CDR3 in DNA: TGTGCCACCAGTGATTTTGCGGGGTCTCCCGAGCAGTTCTTC.

The gene calls are TRBV29-1 and TRBJ1-4, with a possible D match to TRBD1 (5 bases). CDR3 size: 14 residues. The V gene's germline CDR1 is SQVTM and CDR2 ANQGSEA. Trimming pared 6 bases from V and 5 bases from J, leaving 16 bases between. DNA of the CDR3: TGCAGCGTCGCACCGGGGGACTTCAATGAAAAACTGTTTTTT. This codes for CSVAPGDFNEKLFF.

V gene TRBV18 combines with J gene TRBJ2-5; possibly TRBD2 for D (5 bases). The CDR3 is 14 amino acids. V lost 5 bases to trimming and J lost 2 bases, with 12 bases between them. In germline, CDR1 is KGHSH, CDR2 LQKENI. The CDR3 is CASSWVGDQETQYF. The CDR3 DNA sequence: TGTGCCAGCTCATGGGTCGGGGATCAAGAGACCCAGTACTTC.

This clone was observed once. The V call is TRBV7-9, the J call TRBJ2-7; a weak D match, TRBD2 (6 bases). The germline V gene encodes CDR1 SEHNR and CDR2 FQNEAQ (reference sequence). Trimming removed 4 bases from V and 5 bases from J, with 18 bases in between. This CDR3 has 15 amino acids. The CDR3 reads CASSSRLPGVHEQYF. DNA of the CDR3: TGTGCCAGCAGCTCAAGACTGCCGGGAGTCCACGAGCAGTACTTC.

The chain uses TRBV19 and TRBJ1-5; 12 bases map to TRBD1. Germline assignment: CDR1 LNHDA and CDR2 SQIVND (reference sequence). The CDR3 totals 15 residues. V lost 5 bases to trimming and J lost 6 bases; unmatched junction nucleotides: 5. CDR3 sequence: CASSLQGQGAQPQHF. The CDR3 nucleotides read TGTGCCAGTAGTTTGCAGGGACAGGGGGCTCAGCCCCAGCATTTT.

The chain carries TRBV6-5 and TRBJ1-1, with D possibly TRBD1 on 5 matching bases. V lost 6 bases to trimming and J lost 1 base, with 12 bases between them. CDR1 MNHEY and CDR2 SVGAGI come from the germline V gene. The length of the CDR3 is 14 residues. CDR3 region: CASRYSTANTEAFF. The CDR3 DNA follows: TGTGCCAGCAGGTATTCGACAGCGAACACTGAAGCTTTCTTT.

The chain has TRBV5-1 and TRBJ2-2; D is uncertain. Germline-derived CDR1 and CDR2 are SGHRS and YFSETQ. With 2 bases removed from V and 1 base from J, the gap between germline ends came to 9 bases. The CDR3 has 15 amino acids. CDR3 bases: TGCGCCAGCAGCTTTTCTGGCGGGAACACCGGGGAGCTGTTTTTT. It translates to CASSFSGGNTGELFF.

The chain joins TRBV2 to TRBJ1-1; D call uncertain. Trimming removed 7 bases from V and 7 bases from J, with 10 bases in between. There are 11 residues in the CDR3. The V gene's germline CDR1 is SNHLY and CDR2 FYNNEI. CDR3 sequence (DNA): TGTGCCAGCACCCTAAACTATGAAGCTTTCTTT. Translation gives CASTLNYEAFF.